This T cell receptor (beta chain) appears in the sequencing data of a study of blood T cell repertoires in COVID-19. TCRdb's table, derived via immunoSEQ multiplex PCR, lists solely in-frame clones and lacks some. The sample consists of 100,000 or so clones, around 85% of them appearing once. V shed 5 bases and J shed 1 base, with 17 bases lying between them. The CDR3 spans 17 residues. The germline V gene has CDR1 MNHEY and CDR2 SMNVEV (reference sequence). This chain joins TRBV27 and TRBJ2-2; no clear D gene. The TCR originated in an older woman with active or convalescent COVID-19. Sequences were obtained from peripheral blood. The DNA for the CDR3 is TGTGCCAGCAGTAATGTGTTTTTCGTCGGGAACACCGGGGAGCTGTTTTTT. Translated: CASSNVFFVGNTGELFF.